This TCR beta chain was sequenced in a study of CD8 T cells in Susac syndrome. The multiple sclerosis control group comprised treatment-naive patients with stable or active relapsing-remitting disease. Per the germline V gene, CDR1 is LNHNV and CDR2 is YYDKDF (reference sequence). V lost 3 bases and J 6 bases, leaving 22 bases between the germline ends. This CDR3 has 17 amino acids. Random hexamers were used to reverse transcribe about 0.5 to 1 ug of RNA. Amplification of TCR beta CDR3 across 54 Vbeta and 13 Jbeta was performed with immunoSEQ multiplex PCR. TCRdb ran MiXCR on the immunoSEQ multiplex PCR reads and lists one entry per CDR3 protein. The table has approximately 200,000 distinct CDR3 sequences, 85% to 95% seen once; the top ten hold 0.082%.

Sequenced input: CD4+ T cells from PBMCs. This clonotype was sampled from a human donor with multiple sclerosis. This chain links TRBV15 with TRBJ2-3, with D unresolved. The CDR3 DNA reads as TGTGCCACCAGCAGTGATATTCGGACCATCGAAATGGATACGCAGTATTTT. It yields the protein CATSSDIRTIEMDTQYF. The whole variable domain, filled in from reference TRBV15 and TRBJ2-3, reads DAMVIQNPRYQVTQFGKPVTLSCSQTLNHNVMYWYQQKSSQAPKLLFHYYDKDFNNEADTPDNFQSRRPNTSFCFLDIRSPGLGDTAMYLCATSSDIRTIEMDTQYFGPGTRLTVL.